Below are 3 T cell receptor beta chains sequenced from a single sample in a study of cytomegalovirus exposure and HLA in healthy donors. TCRdb keeps only in-frame clones here, not all; method: immunoSEQ multiplex PCR. Here the sample spans about 78,000 clones, almost 97% being singletons. The sequenced sample consisted of PBMCs. The receptors here all came from a man in his late teens or twenties in good health and CMV-seropositive.

The chain is built from TRBV27 and TRBJ2-3, with TRBD2 matching over 14 bases. Germline lookup yields CDR1 MNHEY and CDR2 SMNVEV (reference sequence). The V gene end was trimmed by 3 bases and the J gene end by 5 bases; junction bases not matched to a gene: 1. This CDR3 has 15 residues. CDR3 amino acids: CASSFGTSGRDTQYF. In DNA, the CDR3 is TGTGCCAGCAGTTTCGGGACTAGCGGGAGAGATACGCAGTATTTT.

The V gene is TRBV28, the J gene TRBJ2-7; D may be TRBD1 (6 bases). Per the germline V gene, CDR1 is MDHEN and CDR2 is SYDVKM. The CDR3 runs to 14 residues. Trimming removed 6 bases from V and 5 bases from J, with 17 bases in between. In DNA form, the CDR3 reads TGTGCCAGCAGACCAACAGGGTTTGGTAACGAGCAGTACTTC. It yields the protein CASRPTGFGNEQYF.

The chain joins TRBV6-5 to TRBJ1-2; 9 bases are a match to TRBD1. CDR1 is MNHEY and CDR2 is SVGAGI in the germline V gene. Trimming at V came to 1 base and at J to 7 bases, leaving 7 bases not matched to a gene. CDR3 size: 15 residues. CDR3 DNA sequence: TGTGCCAGCAGTTACTTTACAGGGGGCGCGAGTGGCTACACCTTC. Its protein product is CASSYFTGGASGYTF.